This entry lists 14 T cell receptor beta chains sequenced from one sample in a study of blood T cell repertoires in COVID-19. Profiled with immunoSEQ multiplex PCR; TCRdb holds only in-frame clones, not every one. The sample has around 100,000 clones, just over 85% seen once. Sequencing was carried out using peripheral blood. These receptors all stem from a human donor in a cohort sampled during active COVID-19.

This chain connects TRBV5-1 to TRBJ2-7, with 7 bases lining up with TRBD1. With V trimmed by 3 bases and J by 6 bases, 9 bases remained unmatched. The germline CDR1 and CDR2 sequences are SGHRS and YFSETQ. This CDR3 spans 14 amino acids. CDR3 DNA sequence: TGCGCCAGCAGCTCGTCGATGACAGGGACCGAGCAGTACTTC. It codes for CASSSSMTGTEQYF.

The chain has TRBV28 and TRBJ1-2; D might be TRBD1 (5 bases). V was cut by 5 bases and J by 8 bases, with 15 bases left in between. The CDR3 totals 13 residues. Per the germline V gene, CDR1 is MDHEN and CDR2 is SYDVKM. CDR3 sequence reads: CASSRGVGSGYTF. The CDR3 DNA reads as TGTGCCAGCAGTCGGGGGGTGGGAAGCGGCTACACCTTC.

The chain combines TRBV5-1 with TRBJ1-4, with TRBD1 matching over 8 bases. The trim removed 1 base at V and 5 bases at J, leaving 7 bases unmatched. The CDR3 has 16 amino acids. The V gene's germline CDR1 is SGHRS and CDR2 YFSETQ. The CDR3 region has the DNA TGCGCCAGCAGCTTGTATGGGACAGGAGGGAATGAAAAACTGTTTTTT. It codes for CASSLYGTGGNEKLFF. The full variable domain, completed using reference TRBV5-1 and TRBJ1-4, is KAGVTQTPRYLIKTRGQQVTLSCSPISGHRSVSWYQQTPGQGLQFLFEYFSETQRNKGNFPGRFSGRQFSNSRSEMNVSTLELGDSALYLCASSLYGTGGNEKLFFGSGTQLSVL.

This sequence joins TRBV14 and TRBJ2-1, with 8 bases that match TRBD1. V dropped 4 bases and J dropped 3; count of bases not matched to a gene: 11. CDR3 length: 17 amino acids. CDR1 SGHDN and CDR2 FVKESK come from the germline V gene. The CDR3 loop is CASSLSKQGAFYNEQFF. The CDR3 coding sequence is TGTGCCAGCAGCCTCAGCAAGCAGGGGGCTTTCTACAATGAGCAGTTCTTC.

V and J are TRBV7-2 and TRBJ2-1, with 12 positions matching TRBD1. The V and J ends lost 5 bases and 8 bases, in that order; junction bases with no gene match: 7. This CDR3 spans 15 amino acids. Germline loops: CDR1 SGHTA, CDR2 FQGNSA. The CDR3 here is CASSAGQGAGDEQFF. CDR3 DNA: TGTGCCAGCAGCGCGGGACAGGGGGCGGGGGATGAGCAGTTCTTC.

Here the CDR3 DNA reads TGTGCCAGCAGCGGAGGGGGCAGGGCCTCCTACGAGCAGTACTTC. Its protein product is CASSGGGRASYEQYF. The chain uses TRBV7-9 and TRBJ2-7, with D possibly TRBD1 on 7 matching bases. The CDR3 extends over 15 amino acids. In germline, CDR1 is SEHNR, CDR2 FQNEAQ (reference sequence). Trimming removed 5 bases from V and 0 bases from J, with 14 bases in between.

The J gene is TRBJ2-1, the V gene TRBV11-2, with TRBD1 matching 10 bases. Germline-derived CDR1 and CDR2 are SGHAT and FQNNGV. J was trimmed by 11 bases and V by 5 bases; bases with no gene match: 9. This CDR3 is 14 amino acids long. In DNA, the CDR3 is TGTGCCAGCAGCCCCGGGACAGGGGTGTGGAAGCAGTTCTTC. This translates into CASSPGTGVWKQFF. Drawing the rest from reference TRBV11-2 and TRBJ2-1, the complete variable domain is EAGVAQSPRYKIIEKRQSVAFWCNPISGHATLYWYQQILGQGPKLLIQFQNNGVVDDSQLPKDRFSAERLKGVDSTLKIQPAKLEDSAVYLCASSPGTGVWKQFFGPGTRLTVL.

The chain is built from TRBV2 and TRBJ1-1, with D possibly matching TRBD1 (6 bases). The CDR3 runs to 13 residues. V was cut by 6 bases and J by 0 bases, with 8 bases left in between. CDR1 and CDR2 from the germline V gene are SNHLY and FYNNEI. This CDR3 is CASSRGVNTEAFF. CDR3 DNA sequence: TGTGCCAGCAGCAGGGGAGTGAACACTGAAGCTTTCTTT.

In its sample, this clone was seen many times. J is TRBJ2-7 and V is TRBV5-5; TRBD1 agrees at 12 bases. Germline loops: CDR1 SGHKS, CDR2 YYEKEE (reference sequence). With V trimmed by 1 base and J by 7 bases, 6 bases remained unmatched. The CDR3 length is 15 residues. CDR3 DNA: TGTGCCAGCAGCTTGACGGGACAGGGGGCGCTTGAGCAGTACTTC. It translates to CASSLTGQGALEQYF. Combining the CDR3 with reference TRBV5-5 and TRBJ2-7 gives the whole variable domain DAGVTQSPTHLIKTRGQQVTLRCSPISGHKSVSWYQQVLGQGPQFIFQYYEKEERGRGNFPDRFSARQFPNYSSELNVNALLLGDSALYLCASSLTGQGALEQYFGPGTRLTVT.

The CDR3 loop is CASSGAGNTEAFF. The DNA for the CDR3 is TGTGCCAGCAGCGGAGCAGGGAACACTGAAGCTTTCTTT. The genes are TRBV9 and TRBJ1-1; D is unresolved. Germline V gene sequence: CDR1 SGDLS, CDR2 YYNGEE. Trimming cost V 3 bases and J 1 base, with 7 bases left between them. The CDR3 has 13 residues.

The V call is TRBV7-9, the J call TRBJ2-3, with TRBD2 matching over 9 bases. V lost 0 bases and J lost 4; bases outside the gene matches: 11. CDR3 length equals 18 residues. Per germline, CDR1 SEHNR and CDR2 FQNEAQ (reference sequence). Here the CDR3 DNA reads TGTGCCAGCAGCTTAGCCCCGGGTAGCGGGAGAGATGCAGATACGCAGTATTTT. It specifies CASSLAPGSGRDADTQYF.

CDR3 nucleotides: TGTGCCAGCTCACCTGGACAGGGGGCGCCACGGGAAAAACTGTTTTTT. Its translation: CASSPGQGAPREKLFF. The chain employs TRBV18 and TRBJ1-4; 11 bases map to TRBD1. CDR3 length: 16 residues. J gave up 8 bases and V 3 bases, and 8 bases lay outside the gene matches. CDR1 KGHSH and CDR2 LQKENI come from the germline V gene.

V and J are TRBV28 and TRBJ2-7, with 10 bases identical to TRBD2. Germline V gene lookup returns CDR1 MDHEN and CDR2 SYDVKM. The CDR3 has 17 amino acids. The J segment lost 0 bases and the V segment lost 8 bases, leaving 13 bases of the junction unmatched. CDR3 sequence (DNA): TGTGCCAGCCGTATCGCCTTGGGGACTAGCGCCTCCTACGAGCAGTACTTC. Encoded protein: CASRIALGTSASYEQYF.

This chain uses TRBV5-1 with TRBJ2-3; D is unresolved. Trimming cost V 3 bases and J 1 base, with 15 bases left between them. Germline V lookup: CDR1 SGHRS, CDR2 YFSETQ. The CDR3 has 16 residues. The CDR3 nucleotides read TGCGCCAGCAGCTCCCGGTGGAGCTGGGGCACAGATACGCAGTATTTT. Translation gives CASSSRWSWGTDTQYF.